This entry lists 31 T cell receptor beta chains sequenced from one sample in a study of shared clonotypes between healthy human individuals. Profiled with immunoSEQ multiplex PCR; TCRdb holds only in-frame clones, not every one. The data hold fewer than 1.6 million clones, with about 98.5% observed a single time. The sequencing sample was made of naive CD4+ T cells sorted from blood. Documented subset: CD45RA+ positively selected. Source of these receptors: a man younger than 40 in good health.

Comments on this clone: Other DNA sequences of this sample code for an identical CDR3. The chain links TRBV5-1 to TRBJ2-5; TRBD2 is a possible D gene (6 bases). V lost 0 bases to trimming and J lost 5 bases, with 8 bases between them. CDR1 is SGHRS, CDR2 YFSETQ, per germline. This CDR3 is built from 13 residues. The CDR3 spells CASSLAGVETQYF. In nucleotides, the CDR3 is TGCGCCAGCAGCTTGGCGGGAGTCGAGACCCAGTACTTC.

The chain carries TRBV9 and TRBJ2-1; 8 nucleotides agree with TRBD2. The V gene end was trimmed by 0 bases and the J gene end by 5 bases; junction bases not matched to a gene: 10. This CDR3 contains 17 residues. The germline CDR1 and CDR2 sequences are SGDLS and YYNGEE. Here the CDR3 DNA reads TGTGCCAGCAGCGTAGCTTTGTCCGGGACTAGAGACAATGAGCAGTTCTTC. Amino acids: CASSVALSGTRDNEQFF.

The chain joins TRBV7-3 to TRBJ2-2; a weak D match, TRBD2 (6 bases). V was clipped by 7 bases and J by 3 bases, with 15 bases between them. Per germline, CDR1 SGHTA and CDR2 FQGTGA. The CDR3 runs 15 residues. CDR3 sequence (DNA): TGTGCCAGCACCCCAGGCGGGAAAGACACCGGGGAGCTGTTTTTT. This encodes CASTPGGKDTGELFF.

The chain carries TRBV11-2 and TRBJ2-7, with D unclear. CDR3 length equals 14 residues. Germline loops: CDR1 SGHAT, CDR2 FQNNGV. Between the trimmed V and J ends, which lost 2 bases and 0 bases, there was a span of 8 bases. CDR3 in amino acids: CASSLRVRSYEQYF. CDR3 sequence (DNA): TGTGCCAGCAGCTTACGGGTCCGCTCCTACGAGCAGTACTTC.

The rearrangement links TRBV25-1 to TRBJ2-3; perhaps D is TRBD1 or TRBD2 (6 bases each). The CDR3 extends over 16 amino acids. CDR1 is MGHDK and CDR2 is SYGVNS in the germline V gene. Trimming left V 3 bases short and J 0 bases short, with 13 bases between. The CDR3 sequence: CASSDGGGGSTDTQYF. The CDR3 region has the DNA TGTGCCAGCAGTGACGGAGGGGGTGGGAGCACAGATACGCAGTATTTT.

The chain has TRBV5-6 and TRBJ2-5, with no clear D. The V gene lost 4 bases and the J gene lost 4 bases, with 14 bases spanning the gap. The CDR3 totals 14 residues. Per the germline V gene, CDR1 is SGHDT and CDR2 is YYEEEE. CDR3 in DNA: TGTGCCAGCAGCCAATCAATGCTGGTAGAGACCCAGTACTTC. Protein sequence: CASSQSMLVETQYF.

The CDR3 nucleotides are TGTGCCAGCAGCGTAGTGGGACAGGGGACCGAGCAGTACTTC. Translation: CASSVVGQGTEQYF. This rearrangement joins TRBV9 to TRBJ2-7; 10 bases are a match to TRBD1. The V gene end was trimmed by 0 bases and the J gene end by 6 bases; junction bases not matched to a gene: 3. CDR3 size: 14 residues. Germline loops: CDR1 SGDLS, CDR2 YYNGEE.

The J gene is TRBJ2-7, the V gene TRBV5-1, with 9 positions matching TRBD1. The CDR3 spans 16 residues. Trimming at V came to 3 bases and at J to 4 bases, leaving 11 bases not matched to a gene. Germline lookup yields CDR1 SGHRS and CDR2 YFSETQ. The CDR3 reads CASSSTPGQGDYEQYF. The CDR3 DNA is TGCGCCAGCAGCTCGACACCGGGACAGGGAGATTACGAGCAGTACTTC.

The V and J genes are TRBV5-6 and TRBJ2-5; no definite D call. With 0 bases removed from V and 5 bases from J, the gap between germline ends came to 14 bases. The CDR3 totals 15 residues. CDR1 is SGHDT, CDR2 YYEEEE, per germline. In nucleotides, the CDR3 is TGTGCCAGCAGCTTGGGGAGCCTGATCAGGGAGACCCAGTACTTC. Its translation: CASSLGSLIRETQYF.

The chain employs TRBV2 and TRBJ2-5; either TRBD1 or TRBD2 may fit D (5 bases each). This CDR3 spans 16 amino acids. With 6 bases removed from V and 1 base from J, the gap between germline ends came to 18 bases. Germline loops: CDR1 SNHLY, CDR2 FYNNEI. As DNA, the CDR3 is TGTGCCAGCAGCTTGGTTGGGTGGGGGATCCAAGAGACCCAGTACTTC. Its translation is CASSLVGWGIQETQYF.

V usage is TRBV19 and J usage is TRBJ1-2; D ambiguous. The V and J ends lost 4 bases and 5 bases respectively, with 14 bases between them. Germline V CDR1 and CDR2: LNHDA, SQIVND (reference sequence). CDR3 length equals 14 residues. CDR3 amino acids: CASSTGAAGYGYTF. Written as DNA, the CDR3 is TGTGCCAGTAGTACCGGTGCCGCTGGGTATGGCTACACCTTC.

The chain recombines TRBV7-2 with TRBJ2-3; D is ambiguous. The CDR3 covers 13 residues. Trimming took 4 bases from V and 5 from J, leaving 10 bases between them. CDR1 and CDR2 (germline): SGHTA, FQGNSA. CDR3 bases: TGTGCCAGCAGCTCCGGGTCTAGAGATACGCAGTATTTT. Translating it yields CASSSGSRDTQYF.

The V gene is TRBV5-1, the J gene TRBJ2-1; 8 bases align to TRBD2. V lost 4 bases and J lost 7; bases outside the gene matches: 13. Germline V gene lookup returns CDR1 SGHRS and CDR2 YFSETQ. CDR3 length: 16 residues. CDR3 protein: CASSHTSGSVYNEQFF. CDR3 sequence (DNA): TGCGCCAGCAGCCACACCAGCGGGAGTGTATATAATGAGCAGTTCTTC. Variable domain in full (rest from reference TRBV5-1 and TRBJ2-1): KAGVTQTPRYLIKTRGQQVTLSCSPISGHRSVSWYQQTPGQGLQFLFEYFSETQRNKGNFPGRFSGRQFSNSRSEMNVSTLELGDSALYLCASSHTSGSVYNEQFFGPGTRLTVL.

The chain combines TRBV28 with TRBJ2-1; D is possibly TRBD1 (5 bases). CDR1 and CDR2 (germline): MDHEN, SYDVKM. This CDR3 is built from 16 residues. The V end was cut by 6 bases, the J end by 10 bases, with 25 bases between. The CDR3 spells CASREVQAWFGAEQFF. As DNA, the CDR3 is TGTGCCAGCAGGGAAGTACAGGCCTGGTTTGGGGCCGAGCAGTTCTTC.

CDR3 amino acids: CASSQSLRRGGEQFF. CDR3 nucleotide sequence: TGTGCCAGCAGCCAATCGCTAAGAAGGGGGGGTGAGCAGTTCTTC. V is TRBV7-6 and J is TRBJ2-1; D may be TRBD2 (7 bases). The CDR3 consists of 15 residues. Germline CDR1 SGHVS, CDR2 FNYEAQ. Trimming shortened V by 5 bases and J by 9 bases, and 20 bases separated the two germline ends.

This chain connects TRBV6-6 to TRBJ2-1, with a possible D match to TRBD2 (6 bases). This CDR3 spans 16 amino acids. The V end was cut by 5 bases, the J end by 6 bases, with 20 bases between. The V gene's germline CDR1 is MNHNY and CDR2 SVGAGI (reference sequence). The CDR3 DNA follows: TGTGCCAGCAGTCTGGGGGAGGCCGTCCAAGGCAATGAGCAGTTCTTC. Its protein product is CASSLGEAVQGNEQFF.

The genes are TRBV2 and TRBJ2-7, with 12 bases fitting TRBD2. Germline trimming cut 6 bases from V and 4 bases from J; bases unmatched to any gene: 4. From germline, CDR1 is SNHLY and CDR2 FYNNEI. The CDR3 has 14 residues. The CDR3 loop is CASSPGLAGYEQYF. CDR3 DNA: TGTGCCAGCAGCCCCGGACTAGCGGGGTACGAGCAGTACTTC.

Points on this clone: The same CDR3 arises from other DNA sequences in this sample as well. The V and J genes are TRBV5-5 and TRBJ2-3; D uncertain. Trimming stripped 2 bases from V and 0 bases from J, with 7 bases between. The CDR3 has 14 amino acids. Germline-derived CDR1 and CDR2 are SGHKS and YYEKEE (reference sequence). CDR3 coding DNA: TGTGCCAGCAGCTTACAAACTAGCACAGATACGCAGTATTTT. Protein: CASSLQTSTDTQYF.

This CDR3 is CASSVVAGGPGGSYNEQFF. The DNA for the CDR3 is TGTGCCAGCAGCGTAGTAGCGGGAGGGCCTGGGGGCTCCTACAATGAGCAGTTCTTC. This rearrangement joins TRBV9 to TRBJ2-1; 11 bases match TRBD2. V lost 0 bases, J lost 0 bases, and 8 bases stayed unmatched. The CDR3 contains 19 residues. CDR1 and CDR2 from the germline V gene are SGDLS and YYNGEE.

CDR3 sequence: CASSFRTSGRRYGYTF. CDR3 sequence (DNA): TGTGCCAGCAGCTTTAGAACCTCGGGACGGCGGTATGGCTACACCTTC. The genes are TRBV11-3 and TRBJ1-2, with D tentatively TRBD1 (5 bases). This CDR3 is built from 16 residues. Trimming cost V 3 bases and J 5 bases, with 19 bases left between them. Germline V lookup: CDR1 SGHNT, CDR2 YENEEA. The entire variable domain, with the rest obtained from reference TRBV11-3 and TRBJ1-2, is as follows: EAGVVQSPRYKIIEKKQPVAFWCNPISGHNTLYWYLQNLGQGPELLIRYENEEAVDDSQLPKDRFSAERLKGVDSTLKIQPAELGDSAVYLCASSFRTSGRRYGYTFGSGTRLTVV.

The chain recombines TRBV18 with TRBJ2-3; the D gene is possibly TRBD1 (6 bases). Per the germline V gene, CDR1 is KGHSH and CDR2 is LQKENI. V was trimmed by 6 bases and J by 0 bases, leaving 10 bases between them. The length of the CDR3 is 14 residues. The CDR3 region is CASSLGQSTDTQYF. In nucleotides, the CDR3 is TGTGCCAGCTCCCTCGGACAGAGCACAGATACGCAGTATTTT.

The CDR3 loop reads CASRSRVSSEAFF. CDR3 bases: TGTGCCAGCAGGAGCAGGGTTTCTTCTGAAGCTTTCTTT. The chain carries TRBV28 and TRBJ1-1; tentative D call: TRBD1 (5 bases). V lost 6 bases and J lost 6, with 14 bases in between. CDR1 and CDR2 from the germline V gene are MDHEN and SYDVKM. The CDR3 is made up of 13 amino acids. The full variable domain, with the rest looked up from reference TRBV28 and TRBJ1-1, is DVKVTQSSRYLVKRTGEKVFLECVQDMDHENMFWYRQDPGLGLRLIYFSYDVKMKEKGDIPEGYSVSREKKERFSLILESASTNQTSMYLCASRSRVSSEAFFGQGTRLTVV.

Concerning this clone itself: The identical CDR3 is also encoded by other nucleotide sequences in the sample. The chain recombines TRBV5-4 with TRBJ1-1; no reliable D call. The ends were cut back, 4 bases at V and 2 bases at J, with 9 bases in the middle. CDR3 size: 13 residues. Germline V gene lookup returns CDR1 SGHNT and CDR2 YYREEE (reference sequence). The chain's CDR3 is CASSLAGNTEAFF. The CDR3 DNA reads TGTGCCAGCAGCCTAGCTGGAAACACTGAAGCTTTCTTT.

V gene TRBV15 combines with J gene TRBJ2-4; D not resolved. V was clipped by 5 bases and J by 0 bases, with 11 bases between them. The CDR3 is 15 amino acids. Germline assignment: CDR1 LNHNV and CDR2 YYDKDF (reference sequence). The CDR3 sequence: CATSPTVVAKNIQYF. CDR3 coding DNA: TGTGCCACCAGCCCGACGGTCGTAGCCAAAAACATTCAGTACTTC. The whole variable domain, filled in from reference TRBV15 and TRBJ2-4, reads DAMVIQNPRYQVTQFGKPVTLSCSQTLNHNVMYWYQQKSSQAPKLLFHYYDKDFNNEADTPDNFQSRRPNTSFCFLDIRSPGLGDTAMYLCATSPTVVAKNIQYFGAGTRLSVL.

In DNA, the CDR3 is TGTGCCAGCAGGCCGGGACAGGGGAACACCGGGGAGCTGTTTTTT. Translating gives CASRPGQGNTGELFF. The chain carries TRBV5-4 and TRBJ2-2, with 9 bases identical to TRBD1. CDR1 is SGHNT and CDR2 is YYREEE in the germline V gene (reference sequence). The ends lost 5 bases at V and 1 base at J; junction bases unmatched: 3. The CDR3 has 15 amino acids.

The chain is built from TRBV9 and TRBJ2-5; D is unresolved. V lost 4 bases and J lost 5, with 15 bases in between. This CDR3 spans 14 amino acids. Germline V gene lookup returns CDR1 SGDLS and CDR2 YYNGEE. This chain's CDR3 is CASSSDVSFETQYF. CDR3 nucleotides: TGTGCCAGCAGCTCAGACGTCTCATTCGAGACCCAGTACTTC. The variable domain in full, completed from reference TRBV9 and TRBJ2-5, reads DSGVTQTPKHLITATGQRVTLRCSPRSGDLSVYWYQQSLDQGLQFLIQYYNGEERAKGNILERFSAQQFPDLHSELNLSSLELGDSALYFCASSSDVSFETQYFGPGTRLLVL.

The chain couples TRBV7-2 to TRBJ1-5, with TRBD1 as a possible D gene (6 bases). V lost 0 bases and J 10 bases, leaving 16 bases between the germline ends. This CDR3 comprises 15 residues. Germline V gives CDR1 SGHTA, CDR2 FQGNSA. The CDR3 region is CASSLAWRGGPPQHF. As DNA, the CDR3 is TGTGCCAGCAGCTTAGCCTGGAGGGGGGGCCCTCCCCAGCATTTT.

The chain has TRBV19 and TRBJ2-5; the D is unclear. Germline V gives CDR1 LNHDA, CDR2 SQIVND (reference sequence). Trimming shortened V by 5 bases and J by 7 bases, and 20 bases separated the two germline ends. The CDR3 extends over 15 amino acids. Here the CDR3 reads CASSLGLAVGATQYF. The CDR3 bases are TGTGCCAGTAGTCTCGGGCTGGCCGTTGGTGCGACCCAGTACTTC.

The rearrangement joins TRBV4-3 to TRBJ1-1; possible D gene TRBD1, 5 bases. Germline V gene sequence: CDR1 LGHNA, CDR2 YSLEER. This CDR3 comprises 12 residues. Trimming cost V 0 bases and J 9 bases, with 8 bases left between them. The CDR3 DNA reads TGCGCCAGCAGCCAAGACGGGGCCCAAGCTTTCTTT. Its translation is CASSQDGAQAFF.

The sample holds one count of this clone. The V call is TRBV29-1, the J call TRBJ2-7; D not certain. Germline values: CDR1 SQVTM, CDR2 ANQGSEA. Trimming pared 1 base from V and 5 bases from J, leaving 6 bases between. The CDR3 is 11 amino acids. The CDR3 loop reads CSVEGGDEQYF. The CDR3 nucleotides read TGCAGCGTTGAAGGCGGTGACGAGCAGTACTTC.

This rearrangement joins TRBV7-8 to TRBJ2-2; TRBD1 matches 12 bases. Per germline, CDR1 SGHVS and CDR2 FQNEAQ. Losses at the gene ends were 2 bases for V and 0 bases for J; bases not matched to a gene: 4. The CDR3 runs to 18 residues. CDR3 sequence: CASSLYGTGGPNTGELFF. The CDR3 nucleotides are TGTGCCAGCAGCTTATATGGGACAGGGGGCCCGAACACCGGGGAGCTGTTTTTT.